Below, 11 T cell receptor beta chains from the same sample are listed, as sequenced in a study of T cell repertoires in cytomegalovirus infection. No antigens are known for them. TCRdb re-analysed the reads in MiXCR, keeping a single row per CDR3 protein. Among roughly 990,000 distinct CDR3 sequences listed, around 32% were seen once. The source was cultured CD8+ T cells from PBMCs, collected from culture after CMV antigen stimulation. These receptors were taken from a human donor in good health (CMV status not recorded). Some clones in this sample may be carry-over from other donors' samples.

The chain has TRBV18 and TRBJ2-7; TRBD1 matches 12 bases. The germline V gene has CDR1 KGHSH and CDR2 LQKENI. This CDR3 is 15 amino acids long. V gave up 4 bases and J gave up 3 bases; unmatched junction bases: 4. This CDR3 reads CASSRDRGPGYEQYF. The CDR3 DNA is TGTGCCAGCTCACGGGACAGGGGGCCCGGCTACGAGCAGTACTTC.

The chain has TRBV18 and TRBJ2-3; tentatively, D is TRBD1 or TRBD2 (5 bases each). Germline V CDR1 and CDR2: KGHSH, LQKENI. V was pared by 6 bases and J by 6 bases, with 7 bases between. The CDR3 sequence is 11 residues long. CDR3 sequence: CASSGDDTQYF. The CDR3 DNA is TGTGCCAGCTCGGGGGATGATACGCAGTATTTT.

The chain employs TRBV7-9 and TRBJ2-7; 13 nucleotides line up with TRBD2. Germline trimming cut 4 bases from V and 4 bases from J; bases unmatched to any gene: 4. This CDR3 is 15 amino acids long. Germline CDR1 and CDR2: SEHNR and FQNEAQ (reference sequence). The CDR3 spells CASSSRLAGGYEQYF. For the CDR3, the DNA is TGTGCCAGCAGCTCCCGACTAGCGGGGGGTTACGAGCAGTACTTC.

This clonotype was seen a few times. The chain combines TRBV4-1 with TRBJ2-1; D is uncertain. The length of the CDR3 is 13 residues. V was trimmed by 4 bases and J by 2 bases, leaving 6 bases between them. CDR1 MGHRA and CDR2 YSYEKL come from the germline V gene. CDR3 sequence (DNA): TGCGCCAGCAGCCCCCCCACCTACAATGAGCAGTTCTTC. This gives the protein CASSPPTYNEQFF.

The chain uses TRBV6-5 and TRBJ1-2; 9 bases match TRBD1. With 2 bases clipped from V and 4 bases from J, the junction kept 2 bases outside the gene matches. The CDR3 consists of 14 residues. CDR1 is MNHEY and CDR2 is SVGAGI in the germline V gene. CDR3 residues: CASSYRDRAYGYTF. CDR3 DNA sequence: TGTGCCAGCAGTTACCGGGACAGGGCCTATGGCTACACCTTC.

CDR3 sequence: CASSLGAREGNTIYF. CDR3 bases: TGTGCCAGCAGTCTGGGGGCTAGGGAAGGAAACACCATATATTTT. The chain links TRBV7-9 to TRBJ1-3, with D perhaps TRBD1 (6 bases). The CDR3 consists of 15 residues. V lost 6 bases and J 4 bases, leaving 16 bases between the germline ends. CDR1 is SEHNR, CDR2 FQNEAQ, per germline (reference sequence). The complete variable domain, with remaining parts taken from reference TRBV7-9 and TRBJ1-3, reads DTGVSQNPRHKITKRGQNVTFRCDPISEHNRLYWYRQTLGQGPEFLTYFQNEAQLEKSRLLSDRFSAERPKGSFSTLEIQRTEQGDSAMYLCASSLGAREGNTIYFGEGSWLTVV.

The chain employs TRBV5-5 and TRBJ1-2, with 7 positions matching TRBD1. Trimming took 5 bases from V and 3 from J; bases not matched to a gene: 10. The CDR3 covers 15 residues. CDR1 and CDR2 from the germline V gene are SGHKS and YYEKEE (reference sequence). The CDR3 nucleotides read TGTGCCAGCAGTCCTTTGGACAGGCAATACTATGGCTACACCTTC. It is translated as CASSPLDRQYYGYTF.

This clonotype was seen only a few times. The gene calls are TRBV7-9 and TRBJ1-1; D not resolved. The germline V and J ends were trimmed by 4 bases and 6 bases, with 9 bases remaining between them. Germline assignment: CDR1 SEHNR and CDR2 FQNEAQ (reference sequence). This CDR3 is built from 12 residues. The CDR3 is CASSSLGAEAFF. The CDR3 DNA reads TGTGCCAGCAGCTCTCTGGGCGCTGAAGCTTTCTTT. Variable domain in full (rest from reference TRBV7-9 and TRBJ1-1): DTGVSQNPRHKITKRGQNVTFRCDPISEHNRLYWYRQTLGQGPEFLTYFQNEAQLEKSRLLSDRFSAERPKGSFSTLEIQRTEQGDSAMYLCASSSLGAEAFFGQGTRLTVV.

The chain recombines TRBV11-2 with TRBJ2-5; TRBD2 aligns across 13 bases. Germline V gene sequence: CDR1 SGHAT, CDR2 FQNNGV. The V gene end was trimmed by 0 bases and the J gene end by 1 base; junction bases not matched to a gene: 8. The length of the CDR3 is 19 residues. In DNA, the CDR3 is TGTGCCAGCAGCTTAGATCCGGGACTAGCGGGACCCCCCCAAGAGACCCAGTACTTC. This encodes CASSLDPGLAGPPQETQYF.

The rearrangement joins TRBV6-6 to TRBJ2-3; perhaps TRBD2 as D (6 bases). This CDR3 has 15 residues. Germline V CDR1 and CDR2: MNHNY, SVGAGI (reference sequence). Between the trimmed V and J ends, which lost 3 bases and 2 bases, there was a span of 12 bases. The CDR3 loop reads CASSYLAGPTDTQYF. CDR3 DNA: TGTGCCAGCAGTTATCTCGCGGGGCCCACAGATACGCAGTATTTT.

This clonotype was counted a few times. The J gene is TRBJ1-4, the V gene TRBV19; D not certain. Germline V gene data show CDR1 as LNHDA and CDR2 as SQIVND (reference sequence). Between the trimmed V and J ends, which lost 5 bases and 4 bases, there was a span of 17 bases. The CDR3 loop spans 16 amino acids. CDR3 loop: CASSPRGTILNEKLFF. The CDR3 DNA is TGTGCCAGTAGTCCGCGGGGTACCATCCTTAATGAAAAACTGTTTTTT.